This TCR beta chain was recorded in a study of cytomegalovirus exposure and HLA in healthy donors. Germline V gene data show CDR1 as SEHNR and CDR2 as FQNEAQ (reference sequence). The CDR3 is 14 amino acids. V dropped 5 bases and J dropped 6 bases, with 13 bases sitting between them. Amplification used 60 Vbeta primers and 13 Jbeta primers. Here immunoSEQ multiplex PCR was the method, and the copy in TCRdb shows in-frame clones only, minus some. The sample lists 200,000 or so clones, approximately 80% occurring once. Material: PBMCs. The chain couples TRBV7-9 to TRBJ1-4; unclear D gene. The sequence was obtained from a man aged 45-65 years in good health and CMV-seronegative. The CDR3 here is CASSPGSTHEKLFF. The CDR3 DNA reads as TGTGCCAGCAGCCCCGGGTCCACACATGAAAAACTGTTTTTT. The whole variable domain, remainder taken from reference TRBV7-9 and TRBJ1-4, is DTGVSQNPRHKITKRGQNVTFRCDPISEHNRLYWYRQTLGQGPEFLTYFQNEAQLEKSRLLSDRFSAERPKGSFSTLEIQRTEQGDSAMYLCASSPGSTHEKLFFGSGTQLSVL.